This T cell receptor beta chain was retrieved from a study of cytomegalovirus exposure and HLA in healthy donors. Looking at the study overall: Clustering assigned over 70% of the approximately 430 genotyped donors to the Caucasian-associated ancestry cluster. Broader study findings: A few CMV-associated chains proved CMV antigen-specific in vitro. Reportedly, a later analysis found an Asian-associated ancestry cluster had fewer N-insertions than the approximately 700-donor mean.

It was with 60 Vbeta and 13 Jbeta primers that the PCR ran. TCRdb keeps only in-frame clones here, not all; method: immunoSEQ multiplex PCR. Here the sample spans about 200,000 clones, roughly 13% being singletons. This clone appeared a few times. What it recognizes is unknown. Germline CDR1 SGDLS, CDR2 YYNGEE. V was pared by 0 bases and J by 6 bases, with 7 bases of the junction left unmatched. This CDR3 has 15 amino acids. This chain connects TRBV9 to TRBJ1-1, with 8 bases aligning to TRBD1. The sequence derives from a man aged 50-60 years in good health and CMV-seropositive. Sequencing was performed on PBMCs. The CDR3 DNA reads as TGTGCCAGCAGCGTAGTCCCAGGGGGCTACGCTGAAGCTTTCTTT. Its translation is CASSVVPGGYAEAFF.